The source of this T cell receptor (beta chain) is a study of blood T cells in healthy people across ages. A J-beta primer mix and a sample-barcoded 5' primer were used in a second PCR of roughly 6 to 11 cycles. One entry per CDR3 protein, called by TCRdb with MiXCR from the 5' RACE reads. In the table there are 700,000 or so distinct CDR3 sequences, around 41% of which are singletons. This clonotype appeared a single time. Material: blood. This TCR came from a man older than 75 in good health.

The CDR3 bases are TGTGCCAGCAGCCAAGTTCGGGACGGGGAGCTGTTTTTT. It is translated as CASSQVRDGELFF. This chain uses TRBV14 with TRBJ2-2; tentatively, D is TRBD2 (5 bases). Trimming removed 1 base at V and 7 bases at J, with 7 bases between. The CDR3 is made up of 13 amino acids. In germline, CDR1 is SGHDN, CDR2 FVKESK.